This T cell receptor (beta chain) was profiled in a study of identifying expanded T cells in peripheral blood. The data were produced by immunoSEQ multiplex PCR, yet TCRdb's version contains in-frame clones alone and is incomplete. The sample holds about 85,000 clones, 75% to 90% seen once. Whole-study results and caveats: Clone count variance between approximately two-week samples rose with total template count.

Worth noting for this clone: Its antigen remains unknown.

CDR1 and CDR2 from the germline V gene are KGHSH and LQKENI. The CDR3 totals 16 residues. Between the trimmed V and J ends, which lost 2 bases and 4 bases, there was a span of 17 bases. This sequence originates from a person aged 18 to 70 in good health. The specimen was blood. The V call is TRBV18, the J call TRBJ1-2; D is perhaps TRBD1 (5 bases). This CDR3 is CASSPTSIGQGYGYTF. For the CDR3, the DNA is TGTGCCAGCTCACCAACCTCTATAGGACAAGGCTATGGCTACACCTTC. Combining the CDR3 with reference TRBV18 and TRBJ1-2 gives the whole variable domain NAGVMQNPRHLVRRRGQEARLRCSPMKGHSHVYWYRQLPEEGLKFMVYLQKENIIDESGMPKERFSAEFPKEGPSILRIQQVVRGDSAAYFCASSPTSIGQGYGYTFGSGTRLTVV.